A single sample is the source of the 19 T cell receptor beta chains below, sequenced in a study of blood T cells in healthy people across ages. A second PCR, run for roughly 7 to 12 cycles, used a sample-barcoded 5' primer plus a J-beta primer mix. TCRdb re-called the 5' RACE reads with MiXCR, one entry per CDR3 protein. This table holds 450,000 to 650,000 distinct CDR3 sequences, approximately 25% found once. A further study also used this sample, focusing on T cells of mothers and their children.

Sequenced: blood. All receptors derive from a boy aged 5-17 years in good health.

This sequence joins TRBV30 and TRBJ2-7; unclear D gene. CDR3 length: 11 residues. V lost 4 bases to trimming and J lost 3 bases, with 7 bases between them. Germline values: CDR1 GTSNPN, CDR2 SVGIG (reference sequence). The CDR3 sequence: CAWNKGYEQYF. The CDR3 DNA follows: TGTGCCTGGAACAAGGGCTACGAGCAGTACTTC.

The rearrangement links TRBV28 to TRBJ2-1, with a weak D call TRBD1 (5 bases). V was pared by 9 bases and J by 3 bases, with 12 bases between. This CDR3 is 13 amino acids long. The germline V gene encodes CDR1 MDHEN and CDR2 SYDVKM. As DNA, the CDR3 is TGTGCCAGTCGCAAGGGGTTCTACAATGAGCAGTTCTTC. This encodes CASRKGFYNEQFF.

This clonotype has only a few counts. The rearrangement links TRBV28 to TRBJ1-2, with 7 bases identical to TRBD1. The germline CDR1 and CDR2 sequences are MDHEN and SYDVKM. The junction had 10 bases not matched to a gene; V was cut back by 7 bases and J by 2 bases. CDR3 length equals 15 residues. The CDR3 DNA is TGTGCCAGCAACCTAAGGGGGACAGTCAACTATGGCTACACCTTC. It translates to CASNLRGTVNYGYTF.

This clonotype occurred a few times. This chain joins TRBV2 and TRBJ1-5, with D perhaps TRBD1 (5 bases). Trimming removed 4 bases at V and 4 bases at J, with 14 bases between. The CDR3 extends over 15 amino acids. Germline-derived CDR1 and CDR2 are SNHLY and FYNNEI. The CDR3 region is CASSGPSGWNQPQHF. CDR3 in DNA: TGTGCCAGCAGTGGGCCCTCAGGGTGGAATCAGCCCCAGCATTTT.

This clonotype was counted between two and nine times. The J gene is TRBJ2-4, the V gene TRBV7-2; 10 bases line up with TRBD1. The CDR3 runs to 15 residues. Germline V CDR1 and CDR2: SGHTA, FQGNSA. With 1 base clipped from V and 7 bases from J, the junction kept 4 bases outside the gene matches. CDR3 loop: CASSLGGTGENIQYF. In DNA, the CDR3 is TGTGCCAGCAGCTTAGGGGGGACAGGGGAGAACATTCAGTACTTC.

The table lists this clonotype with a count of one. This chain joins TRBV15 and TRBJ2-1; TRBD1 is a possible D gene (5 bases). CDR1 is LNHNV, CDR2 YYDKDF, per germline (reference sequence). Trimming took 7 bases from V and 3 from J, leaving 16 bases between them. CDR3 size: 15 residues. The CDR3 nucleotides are TGTGCCACCACGGACACCTTTGGCTTCTACAATGAGCAGTTCTTC. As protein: CATTDTFGFYNEQFF.

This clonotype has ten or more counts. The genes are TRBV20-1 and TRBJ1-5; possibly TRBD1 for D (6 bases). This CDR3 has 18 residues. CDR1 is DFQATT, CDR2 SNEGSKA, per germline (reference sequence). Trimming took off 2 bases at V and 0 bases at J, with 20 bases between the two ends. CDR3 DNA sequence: TGCAGTGCTAGACTGGGGGGCGGAGGGGCCTATAGCAATCAGCCCCAGCATTTT. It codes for CSARLGGGGAYSNQPQHF.

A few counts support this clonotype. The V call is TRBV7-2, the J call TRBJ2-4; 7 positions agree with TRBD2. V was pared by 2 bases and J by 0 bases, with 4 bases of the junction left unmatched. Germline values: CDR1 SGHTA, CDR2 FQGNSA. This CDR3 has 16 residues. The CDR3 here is CASSLMLAGAKNIQYF. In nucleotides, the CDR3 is TGTGCCAGCAGCTTAATGTTAGCGGGAGCCAAAAACATTCAGTACTTC.

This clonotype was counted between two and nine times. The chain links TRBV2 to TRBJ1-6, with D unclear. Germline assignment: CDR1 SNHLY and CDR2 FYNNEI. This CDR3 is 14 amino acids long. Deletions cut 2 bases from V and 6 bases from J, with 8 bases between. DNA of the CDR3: TGTGCCAGCAGTGAAACGGCACCTAATTCACCCCTCCACTTT. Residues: CASSETAPNSPLHF.

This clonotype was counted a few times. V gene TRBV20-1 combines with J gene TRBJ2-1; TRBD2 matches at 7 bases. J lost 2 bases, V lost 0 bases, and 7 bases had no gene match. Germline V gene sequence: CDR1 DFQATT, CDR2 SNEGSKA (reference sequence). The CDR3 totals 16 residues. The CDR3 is CSARDGGRVAYNEQFF. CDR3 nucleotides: TGCAGTGCTAGAGATGGAGGGAGGGTCGCCTACAATGAGCAGTTCTTC.

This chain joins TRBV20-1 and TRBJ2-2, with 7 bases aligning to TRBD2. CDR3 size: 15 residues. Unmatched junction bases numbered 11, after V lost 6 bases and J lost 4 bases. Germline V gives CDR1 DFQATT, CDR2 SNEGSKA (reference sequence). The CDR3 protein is CSARAGGSSTGELFF. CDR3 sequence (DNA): TGCAGTGCCAGGGCCGGCGGGAGTAGCACCGGGGAGCTGTTTTTT.

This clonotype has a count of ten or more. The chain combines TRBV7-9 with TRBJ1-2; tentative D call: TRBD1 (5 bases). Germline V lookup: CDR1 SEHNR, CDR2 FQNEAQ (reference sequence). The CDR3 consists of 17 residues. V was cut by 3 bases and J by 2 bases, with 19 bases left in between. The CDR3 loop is CASSLEGPTRPNYGYTF. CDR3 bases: TGTGCCAGCAGCTTGGAGGGGCCCACCCGACCGAACTATGGCTACACCTTC.

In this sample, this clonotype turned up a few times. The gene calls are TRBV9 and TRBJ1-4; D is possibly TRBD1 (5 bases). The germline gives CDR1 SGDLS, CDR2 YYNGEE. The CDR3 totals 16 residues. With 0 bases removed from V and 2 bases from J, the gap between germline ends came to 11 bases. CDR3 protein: CASSVGLRGTNEKLFF. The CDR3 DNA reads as TGTGCCAGCAGCGTAGGACTTCGGGGCACTAATGAAAAACTGTTTTTT.

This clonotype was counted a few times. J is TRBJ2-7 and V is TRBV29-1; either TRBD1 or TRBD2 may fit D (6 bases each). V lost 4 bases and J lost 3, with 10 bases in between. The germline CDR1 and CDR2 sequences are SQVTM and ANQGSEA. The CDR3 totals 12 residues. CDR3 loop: CSVVGGDYEQYF. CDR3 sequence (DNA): TGCAGCGTTGTCGGGGGCGACTACGAGCAGTACTTC.

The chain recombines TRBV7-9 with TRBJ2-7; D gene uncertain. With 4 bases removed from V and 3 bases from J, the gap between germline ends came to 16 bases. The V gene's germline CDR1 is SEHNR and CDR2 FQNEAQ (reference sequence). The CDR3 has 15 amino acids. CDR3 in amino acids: CASSSGQTYSYEQYF. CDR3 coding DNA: TGTGCCAGCAGCTCCGGCCAGACTTACAGCTACGAGCAGTACTTC.

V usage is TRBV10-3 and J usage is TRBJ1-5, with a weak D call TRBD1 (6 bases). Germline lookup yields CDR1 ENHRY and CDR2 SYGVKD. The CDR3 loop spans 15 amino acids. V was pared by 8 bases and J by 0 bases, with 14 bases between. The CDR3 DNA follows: TGTGCCATCGGTCCGGGGGGCAATAGCAATCAGCCCCAGCATTTT. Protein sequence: CAIGPGGNSNQPQHF.

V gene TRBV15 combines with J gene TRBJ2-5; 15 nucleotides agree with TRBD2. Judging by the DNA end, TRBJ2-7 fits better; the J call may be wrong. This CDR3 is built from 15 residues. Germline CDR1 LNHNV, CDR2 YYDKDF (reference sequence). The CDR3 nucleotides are TGTGCCACCAGCAGAGGGACTAGCGGGAGGGGCGAGCAGTACTTC. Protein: CATSRGTSGRGEQYF.

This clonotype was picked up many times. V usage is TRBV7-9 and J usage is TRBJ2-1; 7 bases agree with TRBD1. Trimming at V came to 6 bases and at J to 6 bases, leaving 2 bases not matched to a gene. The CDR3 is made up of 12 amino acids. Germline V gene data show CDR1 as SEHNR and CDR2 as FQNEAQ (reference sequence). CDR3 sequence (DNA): TGTGCCAGCAGGACAGGGTCCAATGAGCAGTTCTTC. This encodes CASRTGSNEQFF. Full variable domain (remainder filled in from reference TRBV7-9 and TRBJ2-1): DTGVSQNPRHKITKRGQNVTFRCDPISEHNRLYWYRQTLGQGPEFLTYFQNEAQLEKSRLLSDRFSAERPKGSFSTLEIQRTEQGDSAMYLCASRTGSNEQFFGPGTRLTVL.

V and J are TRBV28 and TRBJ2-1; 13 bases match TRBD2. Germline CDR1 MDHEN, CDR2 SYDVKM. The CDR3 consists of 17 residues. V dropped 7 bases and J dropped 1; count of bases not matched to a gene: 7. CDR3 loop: CASNPLAGGPSYNEQFF. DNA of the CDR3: TGTGCCAGCAACCCACTAGCGGGAGGGCCGTCCTACAATGAGCAGTTCTTC.